Reported below is one TCR beta chain. Its antigen remains unknown. This entry comes from a study of chemoradiotherapy in HPV16-positive cancers. Assay: immunoSEQ multiplex PCR; the TCRdb copy retains only in-frame clones and omits some. The sample consists of about 35,000 clones, approximately 86% of them appearing once. Study results and limitations: Only a couple of HPV16-positive patients supplied the functional HPV-specificity definition. Better recurrence-free survival went with HPV-responsive T-cell expansion in HPV16-positive patients.

CDR3 length: 12 residues. Germline V gives CDR1 KGHSH, CDR2 LQKENI. V lost 3 bases and J 2 bases, leaving 4 bases between the germline ends. The origin of this receptor is a human donor with HPV-associated anogenital cancer. The sample in question was blood, obtained from a patient who underwent chemoradiotherapy. The gene calls are TRBV18 and TRBJ2-5; D call uncertain. The CDR3 DNA is TGTGCCAGCTCACCCCTTCAAGAGACCCAGTACTTC. It codes for CASSPLQETQYF. Using reference TRBV18 and TRBJ2-5 for the parts outside the CDR3, the full variable domain is NAGVMQNPRHLVRRRGQEARLRCSPMKGHSHVYWYRQLPEEGLKFMVYLQKENIIDESGMPKERFSAEFPKEGPSILRIQQVVRGDSAAYFCASSPLQETQYFGPGTRLLVL.